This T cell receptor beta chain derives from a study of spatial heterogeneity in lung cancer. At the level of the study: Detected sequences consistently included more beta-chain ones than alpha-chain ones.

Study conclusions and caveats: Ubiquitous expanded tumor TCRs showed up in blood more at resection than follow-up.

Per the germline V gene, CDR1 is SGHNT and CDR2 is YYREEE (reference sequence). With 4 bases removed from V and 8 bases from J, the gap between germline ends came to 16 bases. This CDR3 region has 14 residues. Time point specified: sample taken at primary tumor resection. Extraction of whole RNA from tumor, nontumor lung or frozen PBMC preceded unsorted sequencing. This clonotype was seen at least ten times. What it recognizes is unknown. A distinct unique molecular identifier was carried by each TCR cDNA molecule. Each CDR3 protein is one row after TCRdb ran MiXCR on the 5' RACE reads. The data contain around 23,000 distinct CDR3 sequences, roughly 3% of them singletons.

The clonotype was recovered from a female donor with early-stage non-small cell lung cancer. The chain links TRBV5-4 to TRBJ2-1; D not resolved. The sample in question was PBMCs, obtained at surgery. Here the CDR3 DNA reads TGTGCCAGCAGCCTGGTGACCAACAGCGATGAGCAGTTCTTC. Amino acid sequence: CASSLVTNSDEQFF.